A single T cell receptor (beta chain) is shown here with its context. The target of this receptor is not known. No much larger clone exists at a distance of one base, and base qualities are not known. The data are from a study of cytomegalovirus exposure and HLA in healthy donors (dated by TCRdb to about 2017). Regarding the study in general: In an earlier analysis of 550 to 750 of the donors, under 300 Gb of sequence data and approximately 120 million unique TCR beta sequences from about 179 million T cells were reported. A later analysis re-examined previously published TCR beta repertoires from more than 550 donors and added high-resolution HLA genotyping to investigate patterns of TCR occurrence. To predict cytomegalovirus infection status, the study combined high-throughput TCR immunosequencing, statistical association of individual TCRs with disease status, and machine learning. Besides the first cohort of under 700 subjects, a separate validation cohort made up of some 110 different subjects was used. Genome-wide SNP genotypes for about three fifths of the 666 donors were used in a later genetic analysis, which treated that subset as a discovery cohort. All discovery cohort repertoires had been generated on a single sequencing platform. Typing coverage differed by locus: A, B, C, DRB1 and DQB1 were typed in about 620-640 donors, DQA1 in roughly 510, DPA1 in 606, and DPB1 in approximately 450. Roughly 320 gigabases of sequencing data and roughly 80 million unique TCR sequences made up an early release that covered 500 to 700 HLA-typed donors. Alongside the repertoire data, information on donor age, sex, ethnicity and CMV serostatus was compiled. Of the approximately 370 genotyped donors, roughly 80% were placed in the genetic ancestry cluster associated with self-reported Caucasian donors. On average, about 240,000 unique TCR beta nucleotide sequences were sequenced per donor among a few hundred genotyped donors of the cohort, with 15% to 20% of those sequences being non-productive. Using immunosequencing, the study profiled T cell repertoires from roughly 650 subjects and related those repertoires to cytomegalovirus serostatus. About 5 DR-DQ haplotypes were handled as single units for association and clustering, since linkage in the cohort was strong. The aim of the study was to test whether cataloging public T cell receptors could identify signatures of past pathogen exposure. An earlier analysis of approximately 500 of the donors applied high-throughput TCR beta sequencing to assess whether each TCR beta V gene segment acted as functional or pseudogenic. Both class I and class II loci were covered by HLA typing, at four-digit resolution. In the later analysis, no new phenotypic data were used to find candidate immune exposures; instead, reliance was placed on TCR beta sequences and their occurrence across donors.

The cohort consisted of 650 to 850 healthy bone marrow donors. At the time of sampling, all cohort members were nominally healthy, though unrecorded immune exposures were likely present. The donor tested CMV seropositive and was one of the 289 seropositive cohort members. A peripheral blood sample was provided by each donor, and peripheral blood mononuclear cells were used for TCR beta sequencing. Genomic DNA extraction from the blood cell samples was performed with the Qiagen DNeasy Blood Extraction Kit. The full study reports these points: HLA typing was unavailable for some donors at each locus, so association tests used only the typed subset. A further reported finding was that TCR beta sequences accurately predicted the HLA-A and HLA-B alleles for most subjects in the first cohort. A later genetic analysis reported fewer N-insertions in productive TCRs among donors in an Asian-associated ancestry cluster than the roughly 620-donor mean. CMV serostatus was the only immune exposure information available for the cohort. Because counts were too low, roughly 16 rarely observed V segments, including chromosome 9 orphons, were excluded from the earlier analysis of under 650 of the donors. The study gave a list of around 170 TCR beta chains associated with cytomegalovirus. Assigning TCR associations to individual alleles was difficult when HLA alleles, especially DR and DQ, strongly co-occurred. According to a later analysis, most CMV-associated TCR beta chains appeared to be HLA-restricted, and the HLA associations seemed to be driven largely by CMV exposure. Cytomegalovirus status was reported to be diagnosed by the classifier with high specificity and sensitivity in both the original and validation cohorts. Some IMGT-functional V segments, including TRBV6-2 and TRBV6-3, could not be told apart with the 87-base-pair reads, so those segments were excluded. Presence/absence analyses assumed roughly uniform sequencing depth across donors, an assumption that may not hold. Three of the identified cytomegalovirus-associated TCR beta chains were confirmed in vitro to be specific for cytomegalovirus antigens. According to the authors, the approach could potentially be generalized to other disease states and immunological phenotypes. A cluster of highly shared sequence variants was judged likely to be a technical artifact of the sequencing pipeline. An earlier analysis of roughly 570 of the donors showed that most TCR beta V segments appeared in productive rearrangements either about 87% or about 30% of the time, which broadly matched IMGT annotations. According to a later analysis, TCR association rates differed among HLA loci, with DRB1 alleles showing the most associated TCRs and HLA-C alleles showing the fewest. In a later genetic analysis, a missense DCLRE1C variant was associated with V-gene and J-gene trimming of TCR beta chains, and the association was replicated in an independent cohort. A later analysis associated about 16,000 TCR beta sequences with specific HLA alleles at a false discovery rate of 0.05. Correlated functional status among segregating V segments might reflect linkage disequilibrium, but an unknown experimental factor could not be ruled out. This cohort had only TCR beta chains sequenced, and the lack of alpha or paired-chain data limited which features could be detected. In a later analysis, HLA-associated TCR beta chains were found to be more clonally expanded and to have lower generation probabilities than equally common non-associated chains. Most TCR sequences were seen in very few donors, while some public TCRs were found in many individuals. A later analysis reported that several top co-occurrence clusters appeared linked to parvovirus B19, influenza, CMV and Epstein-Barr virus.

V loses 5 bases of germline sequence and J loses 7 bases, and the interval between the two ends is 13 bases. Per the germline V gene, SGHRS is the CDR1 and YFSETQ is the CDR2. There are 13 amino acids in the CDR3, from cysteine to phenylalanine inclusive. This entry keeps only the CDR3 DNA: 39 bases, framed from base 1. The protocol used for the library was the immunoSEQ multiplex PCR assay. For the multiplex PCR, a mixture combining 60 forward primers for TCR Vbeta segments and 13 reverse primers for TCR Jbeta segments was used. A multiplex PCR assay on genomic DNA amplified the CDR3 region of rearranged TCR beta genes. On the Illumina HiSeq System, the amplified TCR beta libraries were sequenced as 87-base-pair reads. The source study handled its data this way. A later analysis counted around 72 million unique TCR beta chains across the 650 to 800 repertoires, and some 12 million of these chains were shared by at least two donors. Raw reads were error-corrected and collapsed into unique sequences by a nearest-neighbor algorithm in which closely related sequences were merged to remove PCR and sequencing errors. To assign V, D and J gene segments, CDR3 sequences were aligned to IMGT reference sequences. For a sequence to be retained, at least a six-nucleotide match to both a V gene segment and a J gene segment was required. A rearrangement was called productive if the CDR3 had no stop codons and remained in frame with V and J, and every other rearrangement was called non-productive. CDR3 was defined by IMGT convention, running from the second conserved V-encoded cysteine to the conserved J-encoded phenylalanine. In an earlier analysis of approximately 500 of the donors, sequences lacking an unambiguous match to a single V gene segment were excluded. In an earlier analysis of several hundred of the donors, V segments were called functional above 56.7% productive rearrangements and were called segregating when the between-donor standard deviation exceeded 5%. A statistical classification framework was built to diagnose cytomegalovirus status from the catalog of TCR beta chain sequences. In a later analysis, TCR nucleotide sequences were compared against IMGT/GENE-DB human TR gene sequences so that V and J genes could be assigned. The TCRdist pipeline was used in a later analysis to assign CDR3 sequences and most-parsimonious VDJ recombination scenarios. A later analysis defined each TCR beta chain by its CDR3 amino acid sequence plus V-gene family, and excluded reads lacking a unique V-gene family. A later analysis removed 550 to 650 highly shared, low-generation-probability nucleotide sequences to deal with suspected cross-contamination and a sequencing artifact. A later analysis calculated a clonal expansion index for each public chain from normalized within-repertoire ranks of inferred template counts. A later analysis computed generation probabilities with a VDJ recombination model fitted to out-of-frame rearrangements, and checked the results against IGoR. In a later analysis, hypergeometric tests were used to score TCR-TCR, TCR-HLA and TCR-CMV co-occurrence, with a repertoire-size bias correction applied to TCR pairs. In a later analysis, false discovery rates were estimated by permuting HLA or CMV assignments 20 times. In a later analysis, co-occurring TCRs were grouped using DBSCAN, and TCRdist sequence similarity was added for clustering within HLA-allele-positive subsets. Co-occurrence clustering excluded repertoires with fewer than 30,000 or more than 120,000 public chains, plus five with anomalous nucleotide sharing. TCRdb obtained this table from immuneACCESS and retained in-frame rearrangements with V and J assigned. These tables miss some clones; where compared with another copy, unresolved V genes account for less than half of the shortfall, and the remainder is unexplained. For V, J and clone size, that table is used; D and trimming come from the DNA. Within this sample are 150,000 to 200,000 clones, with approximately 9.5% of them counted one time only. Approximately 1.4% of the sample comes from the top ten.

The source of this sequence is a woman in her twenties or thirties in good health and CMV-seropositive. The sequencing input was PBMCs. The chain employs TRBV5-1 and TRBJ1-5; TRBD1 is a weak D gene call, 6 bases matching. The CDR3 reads CASSTTTGQPQHF. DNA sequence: TGCGCCAGCAGTACTACTACAGGGCAGCCCCAGCATTTT.